The 14 T cell receptor beta chains below come from one sample, sequenced in a study of T-cell memory formation after mild COVID-19. Each CDR3 protein gets one entry after TCRdb re-called the 5' RACE reads with MiXCR. Of approximately 350,000 distinct CDR3 sequences listed, 10% to 15% were seen once; the top ten hold about 22%. Specimen: PBMCs or a T cell subset sorted from them (not recorded which). Receptors were obtained from a man aged 18 to 30 who had mild COVID-19 (a few samples of this study predate the infection). Cell type and time point are not known.

The genes are TRBV5-4 and TRBJ2-1; D is uncertain. V was trimmed by 0 bases and J by 7 bases, leaving 11 bases between them. Germline lookup yields CDR1 SGHNT and CDR2 YYREEE (reference sequence). The CDR3 length is 14 residues. The DNA for the CDR3 is TGTGCCAGCAGCTTGGTGGTGGCTGAGAATGAGCAGTTCTTC. Protein sequence: CASSLVVAENEQFF.

The chain couples TRBV11-2 to TRBJ2-7; a weak D match, TRBD1 (5 bases). The CDR3 extends over 15 amino acids. Germline V lookup: CDR1 SGHAT, CDR2 FQNNGV. The V and J ends lost 5 bases and 9 bases respectively, with 23 bases between them. This chain's CDR3 is CASSPATNRFGGQYF. CDR3 sequence (DNA): TGTGCCAGCAGCCCAGCTACCAACAGGTTCGGTGGGCAGTACTTC.

This clonotype was counted only a few times. The chain carries TRBV6-1 and TRBJ1-5; D not resolved. Germline assignment: CDR1 MNHNS and CDR2 SASEGT. Trimming took off 2 bases at V and 5 bases at J, with 7 bases between the two ends. This CDR3 contains 13 residues. In nucleotides, the CDR3 is TGTGCCAGCAGTGAAAAAACCCATCAGCCCCAGCATTTT. It encodes CASSEKTHQPQHF.

The chain is built from TRBV7-2 and TRBJ2-1; D not resolved. V was shortened by 2 bases and J by 0 bases, with 14 bases between the two germline ends. CDR1 SGHTA and CDR2 FQGNSA come from the germline V gene. This CDR3 region has 17 residues. The CDR3, as DNA: TGTGCCAGCAGCTTACCCCGCGCCACCCTCTCCTACAATGAGCAGTTCTTC. Amino acid sequence: CASSLPRATLSYNEQFF.

This clonotype was counted between two and nine times. The chain joins TRBV5-1 to TRBJ2-3; D is unresolved. The CDR3 is 13 amino acids. Germline CDR1 is SGHRS and CDR2 is YFSETQ. V was clipped by 3 bases and J by 7 bases, with 12 bases between them. CDR3 amino acids: CASSSAQGNTQYF. As DNA, the CDR3 is TGCGCCAGCAGCTCCGCTCAAGGCAATACGCAGTATTTT.

This clonotype was recorded many times. The chain uses TRBV25-1 and TRBJ1-1; D unresolved. Trimming took 5 bases from V and 0 from J, leaving 7 bases between them. The CDR3 consists of 13 residues. Germline V gene sequence: CDR1 MGHDK, CDR2 SYGVNS. DNA of the CDR3: TGTGCCAGCAGTTTATTAATGAACACTGAAGCTTTCTTT. Protein product: CASSLLMNTEAFF.

This clonotype was counted a few times. The chain links TRBV6-2 or TRBV6-3 to TRBJ1-5, with 7 bases matching TRBD1. CDR1 MNHEY and CDR2 SVGEGT come from the germline V gene. This CDR3 contains 15 residues. V trimming: 5 bases; J trimming: 2 bases; junction bases outside the gene matches: 6. Here the CDR3 DNA reads TGTGCCAGCAGTCGGGAGGGGGCCGGCAATCAGCCCCAGCATTTT. Protein sequence: CASSREGAGNQPQHF.

This clonotype was detected only a few times. The rearrangement joins TRBV19 to TRBJ2-2; tentative D call: TRBD1 (5 bases). The CDR3 length is 14 residues. Per germline, CDR1 LNHDA and CDR2 SQIVND (reference sequence). V shed 6 bases and J shed 5 bases, with 13 bases lying between them. The CDR3 spells CASRRDSSTGELFF. Written as DNA, the CDR3 is TGTGCCAGTAGGCGAGACAGTTCGACCGGGGAGCTGTTTTTT.

This clonotype has just a few counts. The chain recombines TRBV5-1 with TRBJ2-5; 11 positions agree with TRBD2. The CDR3 is 14 residues long. Germline V lookup: CDR1 SGHRS, CDR2 YFSETQ. Unmatched junction bases numbered 5, after V lost 8 bases and J lost 2 bases. Here the CDR3 DNA reads TGCGCCAGTCGGACTAGCGGGCCTCAAGAGACCCAGTACTTC. Translated, it gives CASRTSGPQETQYF.

This sequence joins TRBV7-2 and TRBJ1-1; D is ambiguous. The CDR3 runs 16 residues. Trimming took 5 bases from V and 1 from J, leaving 17 bases between them. In germline, CDR1 is SGHTA, CDR2 FQGNSA. As DNA, the CDR3 is TGTGCCAGCAGCCCAACCGGGAATTTGCGGAACACTGAAGCTTTCTTT. Its protein is CASSPTGNLRNTEAFF.

This clonotype was counted ten times or more. The chain carries TRBV3-1 and TRBJ2-4; no definite D call. V was shortened by 8 bases and J by 6 bases, with 8 bases between the two germline ends. The length of the CDR3 is 11 residues. Per germline, CDR1 LGHDT and CDR2 YNNKEL (reference sequence). The CDR3 reads CASPMRNIQYF. The DNA of the CDR3 is TGTGCCAGCCCGATGCGAAACATTCAGTACTTC.

The CDR3 DNA is TGTGCCAGCAGCCTACAGCGGGGGGAAAGGGAGACCCAGTACTTC. Protein sequence: CASSLQRGERETQYF. This sequence joins TRBV7-2 and TRBJ2-5; 9 bases align to TRBD2. Losses at the gene ends were 5 bases for V and 5 bases for J; bases not matched to a gene: 9. CDR1 is SGHTA, CDR2 FQGNSA, per germline. The CDR3 sequence is 15 residues long.

V and J are TRBV4-3 and TRBJ1-2; weak D call: TRBD1 (5 bases). The germline CDR1 and CDR2 sequences are LGHNA and YSLEER. The CDR3 covers 14 residues. V dropped 4 bases and J dropped 2 bases, with 11 bases sitting between them. The CDR3 loop is CASSRDYRNYGYTF. The CDR3 nucleotides are TGCGCCAGCAGCCGGGACTACAGAAACTATGGCTACACCTTC.

This clonotype was counted only a few times. The chain uses TRBV14 and TRBJ1-5; a weak D match, TRBD1 (6 bases). The germline CDR1 and CDR2 sequences are SGHDN and FVKESK. This CDR3 has 13 amino acids. The V end was cut by 5 bases, the J end by 3 bases, with 8 bases between. The CDR3 DNA sequence: TGTGCCAGCAGCACAGGGCCCAATCAGCCCCAGCATTTT. Encoded protein: CASSTGPNQPQHF.